This T cell receptor (beta chain) was sequenced during a study of graft-versus-host responses after intestinal transplantation. Across the whole study: Each recipient received a multivisceral, liver-intestinal, or isolated intestinal graft.

As concerns this clone: Its target is unknown.

The germline gives CDR1 LGHNT, CDR2 FRNRAP. The CDR3 totals 14 residues. Trimming removed 6 bases from V and 6 bases from J, with 15 bases in between. Study results and limitations: Ileal or blood samples showed some GvH clones first, and such clones were also found in recipient marrow.

Repertoires were generated with immunoSEQ multiplex PCR, while TCRdb's copy carries only in-frame clones and drops some. The sample holds about 90,000 clones, roughly 92% seen once. The sample consisted of unstimulated CD4+ T cells sorted from spleen or lymph node cells, taken before intestinal transplant. This chain uses TRBV12-5 with TRBJ2-1; possibly TRBD2 for D (6 bases). This receptor was obtained from a human donor who received an intestinal transplant. The CDR3 DNA reads as TGTGCTAGTGGGACCGTAGGCGGGACCAATGAGCAGTTCTTC. Its protein is CASGTVGGTNEQFF.